This T cell receptor beta chain derives from a study of blood T cell repertoires in COVID-19. The wider study: PBMCs, B-cell-depleted T cells, or T cells provided the cDNA or gDNA that made up the material.

Looked up from germline, CDR1 is MGHRA and CDR2 is YSYEKL. This CDR3 region has 17 residues. The V gene lost 2 bases and the J gene lost 0 bases, with 13 bases spanning the gap. Per the study methods: Using reference gene primer amplification, nucleated cell counts were estimated. Produced via immunoSEQ multiplex PCR; TCRdb's table is partial and in-frame only. V and J calls and clone size are those listed in that table; D and trimming were worked out from the DNA. The sample has roughly 65,000 clones, about nine tenths seen once. This clone was counted between two and nine times. The clonotype comes from a woman in her sixties with acute or convalescent COVID-19. The chain links TRBV4-1 to TRBJ2-2, with D tentatively TRBD1 (5 bases). The material sequenced was peripheral blood. The DNA for the CDR3 is TGCGCCAGCAGCCAACTTATACAGACAGCGAACACCGGGGAGCTGTTTTTT. Encoded protein: CASSQLIQTANTGELFF.